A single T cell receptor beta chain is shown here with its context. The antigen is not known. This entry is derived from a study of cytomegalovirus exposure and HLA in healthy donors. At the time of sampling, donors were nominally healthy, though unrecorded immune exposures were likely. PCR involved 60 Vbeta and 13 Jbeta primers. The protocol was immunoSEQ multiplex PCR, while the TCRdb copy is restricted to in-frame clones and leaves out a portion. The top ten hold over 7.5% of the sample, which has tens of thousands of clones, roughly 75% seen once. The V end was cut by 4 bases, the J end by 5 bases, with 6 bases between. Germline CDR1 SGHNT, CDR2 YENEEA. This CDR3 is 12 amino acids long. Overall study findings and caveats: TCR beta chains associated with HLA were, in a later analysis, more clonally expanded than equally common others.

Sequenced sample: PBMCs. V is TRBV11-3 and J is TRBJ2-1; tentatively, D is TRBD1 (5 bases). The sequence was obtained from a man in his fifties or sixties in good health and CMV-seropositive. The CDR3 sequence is CASSSTDNEQFF. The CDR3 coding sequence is TGTGCCAGCAGCTCGACAGACAATGAGCAGTTCTTC.